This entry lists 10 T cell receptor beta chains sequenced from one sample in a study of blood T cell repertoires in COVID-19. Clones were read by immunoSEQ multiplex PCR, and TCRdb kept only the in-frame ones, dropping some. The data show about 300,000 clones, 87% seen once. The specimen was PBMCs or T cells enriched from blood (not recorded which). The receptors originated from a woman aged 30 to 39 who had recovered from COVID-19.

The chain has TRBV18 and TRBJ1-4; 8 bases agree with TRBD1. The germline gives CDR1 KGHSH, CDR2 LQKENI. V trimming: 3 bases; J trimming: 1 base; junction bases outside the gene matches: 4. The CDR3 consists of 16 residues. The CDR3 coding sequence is TGTGCCAGCTCACCTAGACAGGGGCGAACTAATGAAAAACTGTTTTTT. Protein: CASSPRQGRTNEKLFF.

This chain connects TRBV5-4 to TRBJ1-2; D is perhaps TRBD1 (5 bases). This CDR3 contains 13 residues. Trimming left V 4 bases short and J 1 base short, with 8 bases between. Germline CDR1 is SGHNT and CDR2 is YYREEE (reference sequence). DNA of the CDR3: TGTGCCAGCAGCCCGCAGGGTAACTATGGCTACACCTTC. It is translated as CASSPQGNYGYTF.

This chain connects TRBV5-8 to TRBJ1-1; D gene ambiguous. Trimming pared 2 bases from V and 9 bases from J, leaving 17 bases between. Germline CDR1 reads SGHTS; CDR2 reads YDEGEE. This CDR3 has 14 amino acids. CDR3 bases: TGTGCCAGCAGCTTAAAGGGAGTTGTGGAGCAAGCTTTCTTT. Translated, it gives CASSLKGVVEQAFF. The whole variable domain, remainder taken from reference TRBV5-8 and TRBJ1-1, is EAGVTQSPTHLIKTRGQQATLRCSPISGHTSVYWYQQALGLGLQFLLWYDEGEERNRGNFPPRFSGRQFPNYSSELNVNALELEDSALYLCASSLKGVVEQAFFGQGTRLTVV.

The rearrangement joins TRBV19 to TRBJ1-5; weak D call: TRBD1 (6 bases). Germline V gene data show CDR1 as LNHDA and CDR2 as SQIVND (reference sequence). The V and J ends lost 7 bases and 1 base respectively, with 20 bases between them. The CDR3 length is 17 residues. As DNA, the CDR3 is TGTGCCAGTACTAAAGGTACGGGGGGCTTAAGCAATCAGCCCCAGCATTTT. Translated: CASTKGTGGLSNQPQHF.

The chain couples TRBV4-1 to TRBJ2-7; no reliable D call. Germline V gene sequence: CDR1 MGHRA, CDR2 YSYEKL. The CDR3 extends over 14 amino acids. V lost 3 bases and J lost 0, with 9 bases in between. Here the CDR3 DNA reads TGCGCCAGCAGCCAGCGTATGAGCTCCTACGAGCAGTACTTC. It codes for CASSQRMSSYEQYF.

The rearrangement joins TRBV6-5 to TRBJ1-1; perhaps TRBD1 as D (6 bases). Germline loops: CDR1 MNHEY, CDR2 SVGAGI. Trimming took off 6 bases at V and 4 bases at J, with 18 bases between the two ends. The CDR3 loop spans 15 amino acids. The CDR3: CASRVNRVLITEAFF. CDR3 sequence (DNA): TGTGCCAGCAGAGTAAACAGGGTTTTGATCACTGAAGCTTTCTTT.

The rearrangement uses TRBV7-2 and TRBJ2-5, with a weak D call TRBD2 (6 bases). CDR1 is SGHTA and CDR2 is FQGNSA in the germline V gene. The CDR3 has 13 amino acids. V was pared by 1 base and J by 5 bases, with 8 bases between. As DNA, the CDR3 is TGTGCCAGCAGCTTAGGTGGGAGGGAGACCCAGTACTTC. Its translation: CASSLGGRETQYF.

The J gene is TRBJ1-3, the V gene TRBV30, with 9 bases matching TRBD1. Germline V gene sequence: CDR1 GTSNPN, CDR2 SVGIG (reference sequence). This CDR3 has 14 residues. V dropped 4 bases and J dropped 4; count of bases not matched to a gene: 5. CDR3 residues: CAWKGTGLGNTIYF. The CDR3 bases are TGTGCCTGGAAAGGGACAGGGCTCGGAAACACCATATATTTT. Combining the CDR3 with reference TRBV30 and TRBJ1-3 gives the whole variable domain SQTIHQWPATLVQPVGSPLSLECTVEGTSNPNLYWYRQAAGRGLQLLFYSVGIGQISSEVPQNLSASRPQDRQFILSSKKLLLSDSGFYLCAWKGTGLGNTIYFGEGSWLTVV.

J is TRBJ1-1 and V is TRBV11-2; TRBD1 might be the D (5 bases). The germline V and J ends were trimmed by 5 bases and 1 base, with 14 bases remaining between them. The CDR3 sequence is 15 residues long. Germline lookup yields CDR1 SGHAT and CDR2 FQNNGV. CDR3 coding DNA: TGTGCCAGCAGCGCCGTTACAGGATCGAACACTGAAGCTTTCTTT. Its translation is CASSAVTGSNTEAFF.

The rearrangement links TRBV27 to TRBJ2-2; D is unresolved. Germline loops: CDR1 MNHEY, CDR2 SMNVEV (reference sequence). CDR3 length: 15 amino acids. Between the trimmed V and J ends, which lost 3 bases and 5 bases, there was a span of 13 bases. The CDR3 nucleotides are TGTGCCAGCAGTTTTCGAGGCGTGGTTACCGGGGAGCTGTTTTTT. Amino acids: CASSFRGVVTGELFF.